This T cell receptor (beta chain) was captured in a study of shared clonotypes between healthy human individuals. Clones were read by immunoSEQ multiplex PCR, and TCRdb kept only the in-frame ones, dropping some. The data hold about 1.5 million clones, with around 95% observed a single time. Losses at the gene ends were 0 bases for V and 7 bases for J; bases not matched to a gene: 8. CDR3 length: 16 amino acids. CDR1 and CDR2 from the germline V gene are MNHEY and SMNVEV (reference sequence). This clone was counted once. As yet, its antigen is unknown. Whole-study results and caveats: A few donors shared about 5% of their naive CD4 clonotypes.

V and J are TRBV27 and TRBJ2-2; TRBD1 agrees at 7 bases. The specimen sequenced was naive CD4+ T cells sorted from blood. Subset noted: CD45RA+ positively selected. The clonotype originates from a man younger than 45 in good health. The CDR3 coding sequence is TGTGCCAGCAGTTTATCCGAGACAGGGTTTATCGGGGAGCTGTTTTTT. Translation gives CASSLSETGFIGELFF.